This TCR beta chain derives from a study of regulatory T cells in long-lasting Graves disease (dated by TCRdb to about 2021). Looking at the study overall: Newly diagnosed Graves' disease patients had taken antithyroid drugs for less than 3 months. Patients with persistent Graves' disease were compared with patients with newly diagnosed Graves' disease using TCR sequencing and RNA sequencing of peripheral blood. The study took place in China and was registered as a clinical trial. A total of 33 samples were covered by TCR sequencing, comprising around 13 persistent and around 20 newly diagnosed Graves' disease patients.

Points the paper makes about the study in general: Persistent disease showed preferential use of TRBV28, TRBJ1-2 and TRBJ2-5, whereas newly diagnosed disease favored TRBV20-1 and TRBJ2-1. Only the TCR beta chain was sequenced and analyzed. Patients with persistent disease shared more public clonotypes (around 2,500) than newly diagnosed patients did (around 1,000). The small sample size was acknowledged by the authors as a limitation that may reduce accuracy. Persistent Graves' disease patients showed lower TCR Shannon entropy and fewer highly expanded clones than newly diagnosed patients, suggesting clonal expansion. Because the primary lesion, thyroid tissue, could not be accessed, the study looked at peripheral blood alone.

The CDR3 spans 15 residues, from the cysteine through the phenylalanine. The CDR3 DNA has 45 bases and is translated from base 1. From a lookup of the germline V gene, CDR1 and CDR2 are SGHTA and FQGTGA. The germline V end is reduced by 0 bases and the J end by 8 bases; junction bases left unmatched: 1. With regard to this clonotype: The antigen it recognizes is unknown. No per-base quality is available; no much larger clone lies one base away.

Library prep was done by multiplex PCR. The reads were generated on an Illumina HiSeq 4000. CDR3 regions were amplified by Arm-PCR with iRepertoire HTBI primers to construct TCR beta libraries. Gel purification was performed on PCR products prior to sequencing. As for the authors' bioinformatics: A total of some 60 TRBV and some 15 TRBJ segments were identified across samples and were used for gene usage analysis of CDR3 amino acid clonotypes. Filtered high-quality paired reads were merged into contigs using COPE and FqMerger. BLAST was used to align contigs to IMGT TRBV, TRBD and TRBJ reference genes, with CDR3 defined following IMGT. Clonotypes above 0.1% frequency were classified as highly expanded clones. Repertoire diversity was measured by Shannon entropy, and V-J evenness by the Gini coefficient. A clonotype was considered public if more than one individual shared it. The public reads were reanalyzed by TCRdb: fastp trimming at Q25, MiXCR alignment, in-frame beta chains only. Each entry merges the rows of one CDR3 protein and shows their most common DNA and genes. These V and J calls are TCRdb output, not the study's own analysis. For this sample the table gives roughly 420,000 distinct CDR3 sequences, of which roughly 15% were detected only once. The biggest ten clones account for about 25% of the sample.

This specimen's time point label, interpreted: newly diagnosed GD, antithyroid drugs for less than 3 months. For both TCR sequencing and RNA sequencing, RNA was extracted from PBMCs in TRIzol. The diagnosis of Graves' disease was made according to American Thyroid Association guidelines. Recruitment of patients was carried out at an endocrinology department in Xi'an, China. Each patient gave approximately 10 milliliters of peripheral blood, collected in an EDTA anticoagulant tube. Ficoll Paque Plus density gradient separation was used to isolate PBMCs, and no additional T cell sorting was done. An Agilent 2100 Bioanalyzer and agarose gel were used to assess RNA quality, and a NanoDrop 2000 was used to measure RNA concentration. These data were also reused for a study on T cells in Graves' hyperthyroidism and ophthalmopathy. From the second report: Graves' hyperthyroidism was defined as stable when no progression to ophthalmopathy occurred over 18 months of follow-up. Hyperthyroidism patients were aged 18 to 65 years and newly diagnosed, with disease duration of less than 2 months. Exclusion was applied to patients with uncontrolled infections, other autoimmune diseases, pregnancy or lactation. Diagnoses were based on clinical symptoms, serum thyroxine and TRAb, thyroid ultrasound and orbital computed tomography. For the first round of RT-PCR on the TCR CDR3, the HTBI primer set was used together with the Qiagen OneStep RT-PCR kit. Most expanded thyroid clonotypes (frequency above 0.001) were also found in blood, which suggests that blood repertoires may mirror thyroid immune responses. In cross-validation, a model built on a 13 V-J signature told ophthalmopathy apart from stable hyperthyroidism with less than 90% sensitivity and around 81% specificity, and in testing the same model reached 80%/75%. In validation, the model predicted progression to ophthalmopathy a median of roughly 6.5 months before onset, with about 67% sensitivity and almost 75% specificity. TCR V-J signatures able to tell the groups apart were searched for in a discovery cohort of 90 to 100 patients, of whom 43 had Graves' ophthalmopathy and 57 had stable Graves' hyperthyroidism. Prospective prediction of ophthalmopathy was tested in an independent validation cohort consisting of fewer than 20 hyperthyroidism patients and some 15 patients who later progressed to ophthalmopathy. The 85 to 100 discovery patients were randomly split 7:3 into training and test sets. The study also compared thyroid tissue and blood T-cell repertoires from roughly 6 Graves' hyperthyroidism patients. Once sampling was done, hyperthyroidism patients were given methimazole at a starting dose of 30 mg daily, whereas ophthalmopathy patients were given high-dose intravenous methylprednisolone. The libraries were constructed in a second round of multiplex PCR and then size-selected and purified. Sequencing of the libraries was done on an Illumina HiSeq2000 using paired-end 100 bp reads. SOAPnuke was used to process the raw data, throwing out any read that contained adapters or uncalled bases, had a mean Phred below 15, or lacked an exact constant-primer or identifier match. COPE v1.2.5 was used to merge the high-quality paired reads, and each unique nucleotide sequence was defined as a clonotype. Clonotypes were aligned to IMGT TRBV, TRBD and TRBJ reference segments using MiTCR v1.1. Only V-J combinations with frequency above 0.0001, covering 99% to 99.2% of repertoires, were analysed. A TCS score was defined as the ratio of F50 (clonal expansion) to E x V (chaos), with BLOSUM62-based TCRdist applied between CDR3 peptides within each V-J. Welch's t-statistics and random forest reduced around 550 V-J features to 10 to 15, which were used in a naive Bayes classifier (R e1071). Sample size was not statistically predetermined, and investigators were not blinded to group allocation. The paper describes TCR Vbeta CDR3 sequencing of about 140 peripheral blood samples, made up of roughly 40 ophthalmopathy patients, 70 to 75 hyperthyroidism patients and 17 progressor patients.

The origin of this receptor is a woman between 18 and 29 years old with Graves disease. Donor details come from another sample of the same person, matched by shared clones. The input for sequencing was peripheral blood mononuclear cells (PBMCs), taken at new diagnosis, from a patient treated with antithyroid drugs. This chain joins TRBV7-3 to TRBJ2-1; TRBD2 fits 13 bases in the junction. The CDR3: CASSLTLAGGYEQFF. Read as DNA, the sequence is TGTGCCAGCAGCTTAACACTAGCGGGAGGGTATGAGCAGTTCTTC.